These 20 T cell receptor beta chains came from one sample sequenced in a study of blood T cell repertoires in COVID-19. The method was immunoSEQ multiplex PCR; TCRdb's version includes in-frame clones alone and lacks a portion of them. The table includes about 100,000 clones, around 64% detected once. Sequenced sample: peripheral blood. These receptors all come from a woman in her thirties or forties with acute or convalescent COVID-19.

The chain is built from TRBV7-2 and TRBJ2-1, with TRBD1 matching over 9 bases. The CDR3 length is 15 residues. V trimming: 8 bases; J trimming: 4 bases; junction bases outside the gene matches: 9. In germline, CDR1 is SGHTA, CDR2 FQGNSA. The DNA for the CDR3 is TGTGCCAGCGGAACACAGGGGGCGTCTTACAATGAGCAGTTCTTC. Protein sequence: CASGTQGASYNEQFF.

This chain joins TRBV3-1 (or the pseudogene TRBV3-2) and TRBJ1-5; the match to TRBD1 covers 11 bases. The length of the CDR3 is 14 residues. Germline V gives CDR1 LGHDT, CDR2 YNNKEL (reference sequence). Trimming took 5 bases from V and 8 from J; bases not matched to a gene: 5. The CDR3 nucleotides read TGTGCCAGCAGCTCCGGGACAGGGGGTAAGCCCCAGCATTTT. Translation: CASSSGTGGKPQHF.

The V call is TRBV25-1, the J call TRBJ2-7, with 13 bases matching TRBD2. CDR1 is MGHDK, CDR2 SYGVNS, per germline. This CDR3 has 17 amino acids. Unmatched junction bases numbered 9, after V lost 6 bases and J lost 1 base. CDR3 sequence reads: CASSTTSGGSYSYEQYF. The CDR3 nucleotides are TGTGCCAGCAGCACGACTAGCGGGGGGTCCTATTCCTACGAGCAGTACTTC.

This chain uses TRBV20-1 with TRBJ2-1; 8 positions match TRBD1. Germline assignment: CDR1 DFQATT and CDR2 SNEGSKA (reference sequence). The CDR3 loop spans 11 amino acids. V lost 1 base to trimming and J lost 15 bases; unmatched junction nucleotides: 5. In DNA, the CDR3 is TGCAGTGCTAGAGGGTGGACAGGGTCGTTCTTC. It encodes CSARGWTGSFF.

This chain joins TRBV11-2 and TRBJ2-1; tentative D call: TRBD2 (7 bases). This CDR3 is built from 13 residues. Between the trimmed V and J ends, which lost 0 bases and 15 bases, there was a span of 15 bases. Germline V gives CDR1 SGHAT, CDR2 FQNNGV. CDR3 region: CASSLDQRGGAFF. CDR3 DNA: TGTGCCAGCAGCTTAGATCAAAGGGGGGGCGCGTTCTTC.

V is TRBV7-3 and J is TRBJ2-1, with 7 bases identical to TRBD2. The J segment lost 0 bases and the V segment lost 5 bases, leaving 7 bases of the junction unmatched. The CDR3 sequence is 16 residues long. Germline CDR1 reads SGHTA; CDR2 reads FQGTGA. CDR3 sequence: CASSPPGGSSYNEQFF. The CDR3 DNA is TGTGCCAGCAGCCCCCCGGGCGGGAGCTCCTACAATGAGCAGTTCTTC.

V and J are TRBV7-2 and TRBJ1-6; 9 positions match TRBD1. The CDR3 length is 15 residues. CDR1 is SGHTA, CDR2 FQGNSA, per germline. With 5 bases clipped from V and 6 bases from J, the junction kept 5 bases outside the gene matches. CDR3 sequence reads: CASSKGDRANSPLHF. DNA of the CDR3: TGTGCCAGCAGCAAGGGGGACAGGGCTAATTCACCCCTCCACTTT.

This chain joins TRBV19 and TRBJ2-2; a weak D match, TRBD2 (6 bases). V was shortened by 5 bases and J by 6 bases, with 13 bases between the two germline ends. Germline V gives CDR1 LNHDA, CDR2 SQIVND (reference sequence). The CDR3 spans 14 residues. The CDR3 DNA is TGTGCCAGTAGTGCCCGGGACTTCCCCGGGGAGCTGTTTTTT. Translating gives CASSARDFPGELFF.

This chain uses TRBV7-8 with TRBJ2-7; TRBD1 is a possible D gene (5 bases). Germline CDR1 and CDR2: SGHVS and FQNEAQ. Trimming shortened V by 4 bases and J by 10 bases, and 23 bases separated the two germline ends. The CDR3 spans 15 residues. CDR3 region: CASSSGPTATGEQYF. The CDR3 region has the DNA TGTGCCAGCAGCTCCGGACCGACAGCAACGGGCGAACAGTACTTC.

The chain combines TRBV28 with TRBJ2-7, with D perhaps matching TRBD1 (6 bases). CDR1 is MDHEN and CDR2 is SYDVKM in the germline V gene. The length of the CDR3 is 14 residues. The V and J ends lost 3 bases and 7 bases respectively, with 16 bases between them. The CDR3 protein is CASSFWQGLREQYF. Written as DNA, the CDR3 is TGTGCCAGCAGTTTCTGGCAGGGGTTGAGGGAGCAGTACTTC.

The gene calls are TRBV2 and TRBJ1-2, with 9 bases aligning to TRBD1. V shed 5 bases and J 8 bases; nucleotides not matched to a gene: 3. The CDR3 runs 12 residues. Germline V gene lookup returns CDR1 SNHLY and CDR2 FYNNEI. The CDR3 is CASSYRGHGYTF. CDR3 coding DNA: TGTGCCAGCAGTTACAGGGGGCACGGCTACACCTTC. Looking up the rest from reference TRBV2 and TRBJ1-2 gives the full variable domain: EPEVTQTPSHQVTQMGQEVILRCVPISNHLYFYWYRQILGQKVEFLVSFYNNEISEKSEIFDDQFSVERPDGSNFTLKIRSTKLEDSAMYFCASSYRGHGYTFGSGTRLTVV.

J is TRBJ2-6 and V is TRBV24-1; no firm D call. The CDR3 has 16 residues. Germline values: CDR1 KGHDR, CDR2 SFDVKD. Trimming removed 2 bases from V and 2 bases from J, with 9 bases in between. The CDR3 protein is CATSDWRVTGANVLTF. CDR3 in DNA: TGTGCCACCAGTGATTGGAGAGTAACTGGGGCCAACGTCCTGACTTTC.

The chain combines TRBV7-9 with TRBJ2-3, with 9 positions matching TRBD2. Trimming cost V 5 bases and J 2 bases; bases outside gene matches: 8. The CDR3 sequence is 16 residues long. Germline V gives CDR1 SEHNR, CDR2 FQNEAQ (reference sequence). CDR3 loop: CASSPSLAGNTDTQYF. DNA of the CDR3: TGTGCCAGCAGCCCGTCGCTAGCGGGGAACACAGATACGCAGTATTTT. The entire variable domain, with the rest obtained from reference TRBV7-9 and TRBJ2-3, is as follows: DTGVSQNPRHKITKRGQNVTFRCDPISEHNRLYWYRQTLGQGPEFLTYFQNEAQLEKSRLLSDRFSAERPKGSFSTLEIQRTEQGDSAMYLCASSPSLAGNTDTQYFGPGTRLTVL.

The CDR3: CASTPGQGAYQETQYF. The DNA for the CDR3 is TGTGCCAGCACCCCGGGACAGGGGGCTTACCAAGAGACCCAGTACTTC. The V call is TRBV11-1, the J call TRBJ2-5; TRBD1 agrees at 12 bases. The V gene end was trimmed by 7 bases and the J gene end by 0 bases; junction bases not matched to a gene: 6. Germline lookup yields CDR1 SGHAT and CDR2 FQDESV (reference sequence). The CDR3 has 16 residues.

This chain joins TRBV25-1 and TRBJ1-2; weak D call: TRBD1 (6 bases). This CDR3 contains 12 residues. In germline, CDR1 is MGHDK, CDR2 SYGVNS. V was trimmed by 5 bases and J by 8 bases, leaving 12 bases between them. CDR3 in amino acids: CASSSETGGYTF. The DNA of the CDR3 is TGTGCCAGCAGTTCGGAGACAGGAGGCTACACCTTC.

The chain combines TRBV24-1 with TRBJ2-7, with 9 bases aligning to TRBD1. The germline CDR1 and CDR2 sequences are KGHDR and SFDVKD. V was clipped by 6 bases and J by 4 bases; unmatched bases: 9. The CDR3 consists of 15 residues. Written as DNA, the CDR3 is TGTGCCACCAGTTTTACAGGGGGCGGAAAATACGAGCAGTACTTC. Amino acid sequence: CATSFTGGGKYEQYF.

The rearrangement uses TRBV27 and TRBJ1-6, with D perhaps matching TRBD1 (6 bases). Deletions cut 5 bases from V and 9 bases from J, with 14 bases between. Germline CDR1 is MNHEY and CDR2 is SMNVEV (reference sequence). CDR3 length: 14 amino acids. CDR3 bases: TGTGCCAGCAGTCCCCAGGGGATAGGTTCACCCCTCCACTTT. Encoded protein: CASSPQGIGSPLHF.

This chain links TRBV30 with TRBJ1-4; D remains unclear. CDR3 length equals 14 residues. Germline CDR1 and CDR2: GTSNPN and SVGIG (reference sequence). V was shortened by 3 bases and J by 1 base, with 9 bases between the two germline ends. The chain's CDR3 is CAWSLTQTNEKLFF. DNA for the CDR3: TGTGCCTGGAGCTTGACTCAAACTAATGAAAAACTGTTTTTT. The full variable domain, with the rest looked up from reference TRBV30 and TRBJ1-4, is SQTIHQWPATLVQPVGSPLSLECTVEGTSNPNLYWYRQAAGRGLQLLFYSVGIGQISSEVPQNLSASRPQDRQFILSSKKLLLSDSGFYLCAWSLTQTNEKLFFGSGTQLSVL.

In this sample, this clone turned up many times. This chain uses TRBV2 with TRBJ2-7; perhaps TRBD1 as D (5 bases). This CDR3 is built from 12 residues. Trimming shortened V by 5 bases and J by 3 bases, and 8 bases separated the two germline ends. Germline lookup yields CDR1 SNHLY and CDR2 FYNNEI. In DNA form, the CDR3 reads TGTGCCAGCAGTCCACAGGTCTACGAGCAGTACTTC. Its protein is CASSPQVYEQYF.

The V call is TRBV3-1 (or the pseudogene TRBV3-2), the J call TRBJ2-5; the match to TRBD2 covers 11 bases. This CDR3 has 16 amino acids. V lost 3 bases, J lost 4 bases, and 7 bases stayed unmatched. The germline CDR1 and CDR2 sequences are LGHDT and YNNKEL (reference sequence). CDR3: CASSHIAGGPRETQYF. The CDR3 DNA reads TGTGCCAGCAGCCATATAGCGGGGGGGCCTCGAGAGACCCAGTACTTC.